This T cell receptor (beta chain) was observed in a study of CD8 T cells in Susac syndrome. The CDR3 covers 13 residues. The V segment lost 0 bases and the J segment 8 bases; nucleotides outside the gene matches: 2. Germline CDR1 and CDR2: SGHRS and YFSETQ. On this clonotype itself: The target antigen is unknown.

When the RNA was reverse transcribed, random hexamers were used with an input of about 0.5 to 1 ug. Across 54 Vbeta and 13 Jbeta, immunoSEQ multiplex PCR amplified TCR beta CDR3. Each CDR3 protein is one row after TCRdb ran MiXCR on the immunoSEQ multiplex PCR reads. The sample yields under 150,000 distinct CDR3 sequences, around nine tenths seen once. It was treatment-naive patients with stable or active relapsing-remitting disease who made up the multiple sclerosis controls. Negative isolation was used for CD8+ and CD4+ T cells and FACS enrichment for TEMRA cells. General study results and limits: The study recognized that its TCR sequencing and HLA analysis covered a relatively small number of individuals.

This clonotype was sampled from a human donor with multiple sclerosis. Sequenced sample: CD8+ T cells from PBMCs. The chain carries TRBV5-1 and TRBJ1-5; 7 positions agree with TRBD1. CDR3 sequence reads: CASSLEGAEPQHF. The DNA for the CDR3 is TGCGCCAGCAGCTTGGAGGGGGCCGAGCCCCAGCATTTT.